This T cell receptor beta chain appears in the sequencing data of a study of cytomegalovirus exposure and HLA in healthy donors. Across the study: A later analysis reported the 120 or so validation repertoires used the same platform as the approximately 670 first-cohort repertoires. General observations from the study: The majority of TCR sequences were rare, yet some public TCRs appeared in many donors. In vitro assays verified that three CMV-associated chains recognized CMV antigens specifically.

A word on this clone: The antigen remains undetermined.

There are 9 residues in the CDR3. CDR1 and CDR2 from the germline V gene are SGDLS and YYNGEE. Trimming took off 6 bases at V and 7 bases at J, with 4 bases between the two ends. The donors were members of the approximately 130-subject validation cohort (separate from the roughly 680-subject first cohort). Generated by immunoSEQ multiplex PCR, the TCRdb table keeps only in-frame clones and is missing some. The repertoire has around 94,000 clones, about 95% of them found once; the top ten carry roughly 0.9%. The specimen sequenced was PBMCs. This clonotype was obtained from a woman between 18 and 29 years old in good health and CMV-seronegative. V gene TRBV9 combines with J gene TRBJ1-2; D gene ambiguous. This CDR3 is CASTPGYTF. The CDR3 nucleotides read TGTGCCAGCACTCCTGGCTACACCTTC.